Listed below are T cell receptor beta chains from one sample, sequenced in a study of blood T cell repertoires in COVID-19. Method: immunoSEQ multiplex PCR; TCRdb's copy keeps in-frame clones and lacks some. Of some 200,000 clones in the sample, approximately 84% are singletons; the top ten hold 6% to 8.5%. Sequencing was carried out using peripheral blood. These TCRs come from a woman in her 50s with active or convalescent COVID-19. CDR3s include the opening cysteine and the closing phenylalanine or tryptophan. The order of the fields is D gene, clone size, V gene, J gene, CDR3 DNA, CDR3 protein. D genes are given only for firm matches. The size of a clone is reported for some rows only, either as once, few or many, or as a class for expanded clones.

d_gene: -; abundance: -; v_gene: TRBV6-1; j_gene: TRBJ1-4; CDR3nt: TGTGCCAGCAGTGAAGAGCGACAGCCAGCAACTAATGAAAAACTGTTTTTT; CDR3aa: CASSEERQPATNEKLFF
d_gene: -; abundance: many; v_gene: TRBV11-2; j_gene: TRBJ1-1; CDR3nt: TGTGCCAGCAGCGGAAAAGGGGTCACTGAAGCTTTCTTT; CDR3aa: CASSGKGVTEAFF
d_gene: TRBD1; abundance: -; v_gene: TRBV7-8; j_gene: TRBJ2-3; CDR3nt: TGTGCCAGCAGCTCACGACAGGGGGCAGATACGCAGTATTTT; CDR3aa: CASSSRQGADTQYF
d_gene: -; abundance: -; v_gene: TRBV6-5; j_gene: TRBJ1-2; CDR3nt: TGTGCCAGCAGCAGGCCGGGACAAAAAAACTATGGCTACACCTTC; CDR3aa: CASSRPGQKNYGYTF
d_gene: -; abundance: -; v_gene: TRBV5-1; j_gene: TRBJ2-6; CDR3nt: TGCGCCAGCAGCTCGGGACTGATAAGCTCTGGGGCCAACGTCCTGACTTTC; CDR3aa: CASSSGLISSGANVLTF
d_gene: -; abundance: few; v_gene: TRBV3-1/TRBV3-2; j_gene: TRBJ1-2; CDR3nt: TGTGCCAGCAGCCGGACATCTGGGGACTATGGCTACACCTTC; CDR3aa: CASSRTSGDYGYTF
d_gene: TRBD2; abundance: -; v_gene: TRBV20-1; j_gene: TRBJ2-1; CDR3nt: TGCAGTGCAAGTAATCCGGGACTAGAAGGGAATGAGCAGTTCTTC; CDR3aa: CSASNPGLEGNEQFF
d_gene: TRBD1; abundance: once; v_gene: TRBV6-5; j_gene: TRBJ1-4; CDR3nt: TGTGCCAGCAGTTACGGGACAGGTCGGGCTGAAAAACTGTTTTTT; CDR3aa: CASSYGTGRAEKLFF
d_gene: -; abundance: -; v_gene: TRBV28; j_gene: TRBJ1-2; CDR3nt: TGTGCCAGCAGTTTAGTGTGGGCCGGCTACACCTTC; CDR3aa: CASSLVWAGYTF
d_gene: -; abundance: once; v_gene: TRBV28; j_gene: TRBJ2-7; CDR3nt: TGTGCCAGCAACCCGTCGGACTTTCCCTACGAGCAGTACTTC; CDR3aa: CASNPSDFPYEQYF
d_gene: TRBD1; abundance: -; v_gene: TRBV5-6; j_gene: TRBJ1-5; CDR3nt: TGTGCCAGCAGCTCAGGGGGATACAATCAGCCCCAGCATTTT; CDR3aa: CASSSGGYNQPQHF
d_gene: TRBD1; abundance: -; v_gene: TRBV28; j_gene: TRBJ2-5; CDR3nt: TGTGCCAGCAGTCTCGGGACAGCTTACCAAGAGACCCAGTACTTC; CDR3aa: CASSLGTAYQETQYF
d_gene: TRBD2; abundance: once; v_gene: TRBV19; j_gene: TRBJ2-1; CDR3nt: TGTGCCAGTAGTCCTCCCGGGACTAGCGGGCGGTACAATGAGCAGTTCTTC; CDR3aa: CASSPPGTSGRYNEQFF
d_gene: TRBD1; abundance: -; v_gene: TRBV7-6; j_gene: TRBJ2-4; CDR3nt: TGTGCCAGCAGCTCCGGACAGGGTAGTTATTTAAACATTCAGTACTTC; CDR3aa: CASSSGQGSYLNIQYF
d_gene: -; abundance: -; v_gene: TRBV7-8; j_gene: TRBJ1-3; CDR3nt: TGTGCCAGCAGCTTAGGGACAGTCCTTTCTGGAAACACCATATATTTT; CDR3aa: CASSLGTVLSGNTIYF
d_gene: TRBD1; abundance: -; v_gene: TRBV6-1; j_gene: TRBJ1-3; CDR3nt: TGTGCCAGCAGTGCTCCGGGACAGGGGTCTGGAAACACCATATATTTT; CDR3aa: CASSAPGQGSGNTIYF
d_gene: TRBD1; abundance: -; v_gene: TRBV5-1; j_gene: TRBJ1-1; CDR3nt: TGCGCCAGCAGCACCGGACAGGGGGCGGGCACTGAAGCTTTCTTT; CDR3aa: CASSTGQGAGTEAFF
d_gene: TRBD2; abundance: few; v_gene: TRBV25-1; j_gene: TRBJ2-3; CDR3nt: TGTGCCAGCAGGGACCAGTATTTCGGGAGGAGTGGCACAGATACGCAGTATTTT; CDR3aa: CASRDQYFGRSGTDTQYF
d_gene: TRBD1; abundance: once; v_gene: TRBV28; j_gene: TRBJ1-2; CDR3nt: TGTGCCAGCACCACAGGGGGCGTTTGGGGCTACACCTTC; CDR3aa: CASTTGGVWGYTF
d_gene: TRBD1; abundance: -; v_gene: TRBV27; j_gene: TRBJ1-3; CDR3nt: TGTGCCAGCAGTCCCCGACAGGGGACAAGCTCTGGAAACACCATATATTTT; CDR3aa: CASSPRQGTSSGNTIYF
d_gene: TRBD1; abundance: -; v_gene: TRBV10-3; j_gene: TRBJ1-2; CDR3nt: TGTGCCATGGCAACAGGGGCTAACTATGGCTACACCTTC; CDR3aa: CAMATGANYGYTF
d_gene: TRBD2; abundance: -; v_gene: TRBV30; j_gene: TRBJ2-3; CDR3nt: TGTGCCTGGGAGGGACTAGCGAGGCAGCAGTATTTT; CDR3aa: CAWEGLARQQYF
d_gene: -; abundance: -; v_gene: TRBV7-9; j_gene: TRBJ2-7; CDR3nt: TGTGCCAGCAGCTCCCGGACGAACTTCGAGCTCAGGGCCTACGAGCAGTACTTC; CDR3aa: CASSSRTNFELRAYEQYF
d_gene: -; abundance: -; v_gene: TRBV11-2; j_gene: TRBJ1-6; CDR3nt: TGTGCCAGCAGCTTCGAGAATTCACCCCTCCACTTT; CDR3aa: CASSFENSPLHF
d_gene: TRBD2; abundance: -; v_gene: TRBV19; j_gene: TRBJ2-1; CDR3nt: TGTGCCAGTAGTCCTCTAGCGGGAGGGAACTACAATGAGCAGTTCTTC; CDR3aa: CASSPLAGGNYNEQFF
d_gene: -; abundance: -; v_gene: TRBV7-9; j_gene: TRBJ1-1; CDR3nt: TGTGCCAGCAGCCTCGAAGGGGACACTGAAGCTTTCTTT; CDR3aa: CASSLEGDTEAFF
d_gene: TRBD1; abundance: -; v_gene: TRBV7-9; j_gene: TRBJ1-1; CDR3nt: TGTGCCAGCAGCCCCCGAATCGCAGGGGGATTGACCACTGAAGCTTTCTTT; CDR3aa: CASSPRIAGGLTTEAFF
d_gene: -; abundance: few; v_gene: TRBV10-3; j_gene: TRBJ2-3; CDR3nt: TGTGCCATCAGTGAGTCCCTGGACAGAAACCCTAGCACAGATACGCAGTATTTT; CDR3aa: CAISESLDRNPSTDTQYF
d_gene: -; abundance: -; v_gene: TRBV28; j_gene: TRBJ1-5; CDR3nt: TGTGCCAGCAGTTCCAGGGGTATCCAGCCCCAGCATTTT; CDR3aa: CASSSRGIQPQHF
d_gene: -; abundance: -; v_gene: TRBV29-1; j_gene: TRBJ2-7; CDR3nt: TGCAGCGTTGACGGGAGCTCCTACGAGCAGTACTTC; CDR3aa: CSVDGSSYEQYF
d_gene: TRBD2; abundance: few; v_gene: TRBV30; j_gene: TRBJ2-3; CDR3nt: TGTGCCTGGACCGGGCTAGCGGGAGGAACGCAGTATTTT; CDR3aa: CAWTGLAGGTQYF
d_gene: -; abundance: -; v_gene: TRBV5-6; j_gene: TRBJ2-3; CDR3nt: TGTGCCAGCAGCTTGAGGCTGGGGCGTACAGATACGCAGTATTTT; CDR3aa: CASSLRLGRTDTQYF
d_gene: TRBD1; abundance: -; v_gene: TRBV28; j_gene: TRBJ1-2; CDR3nt: TGTGCCAGCAGCCGCCTGGGACAGGGTAATGGCTACACCTTC; CDR3aa: CASSRLGQGNGYTF
d_gene: TRBD1; abundance: -; v_gene: TRBV29-1; j_gene: TRBJ2-3; CDR3nt: TGCAGCGCCACAGGGGGCGCAGATACGCAGTATTTT; CDR3aa: CSATGGADTQYF
d_gene: -; abundance: -; v_gene: TRBV6-1; j_gene: TRBJ1-1; CDR3nt: TGTGCCAGCAGTGAAGCGCGTCGGGGGTGGACTGAAGCTTTCTTT; CDR3aa: CASSEARRGWTEAFF
d_gene: -; abundance: -; v_gene: TRBV12-3/TRBV12-4; j_gene: TRBJ1-5; CDR3nt: TGTGCCAGCAGTGCTCAGGACGGGGGGCCCCAGCATTTT; CDR3aa: CASSAQDGGPQHF
d_gene: TRBD2; abundance: -; v_gene: TRBV5-1; j_gene: TRBJ2-3; CDR3nt: TGCGCCAGCAGGCCCGGGGGGAGCACAGATACGCAGTATTTT; CDR3aa: CASRPGGSTDTQYF
d_gene: TRBD2; abundance: -; v_gene: TRBV7-9; j_gene: TRBJ2-3; CDR3nt: TGTGCCAGCAGCTTGGGGCTAGCGGGAGGAGTTGATACGCAGTATTTT; CDR3aa: CASSLGLAGGVDTQYF
d_gene: TRBD1; abundance: -; v_gene: TRBV7-9; j_gene: TRBJ2-1; CDR3nt: TGTGCCAGCAGCCCAGGGGGCTCCTACAATGAGCAGTTCTTC; CDR3aa: CASSPGGSYNEQFF
d_gene: TRBD1; abundance: -; v_gene: TRBV28; j_gene: TRBJ1-3; CDR3nt: TGTGCCAGCAGTTTCTCCACAGGGGGTACTGGAAACACCATATATTTT; CDR3aa: CASSFSTGGTGNTIYF
d_gene: TRBD1; abundance: -; v_gene: TRBV11-2; j_gene: TRBJ2-1; CDR3nt: TGTGCCAGCAGCTTAGAATGGACAGGGACTGACAATGAGCAGTTCTTC; CDR3aa: CASSLEWTGTDNEQFF
d_gene: -; abundance: -; v_gene: TRBV10-3; j_gene: TRBJ1-5; CDR3nt: TGTGCCATCAGTGAGTTTTGGGGAGGAGGGACCAATCAGCCCCAGCATTTT; CDR3aa: CAISEFWGGGTNQPQHF
d_gene: -; abundance: -; v_gene: TRBV6-4; j_gene: TRBJ1-2; CDR3nt: TGTGCCAGCAGTGACTCCGACACTGGCTATGGCTACACCTTC; CDR3aa: CASSDSDTGYGYTF
d_gene: -; abundance: -; v_gene: TRBV2; j_gene: TRBJ2-4; CDR3nt: TGTGCCAGCAGTGAACGGGGGGCAGGCGCCATAGCCAAAAACATTCAGTACTTC; CDR3aa: CASSERGAGAIAKNIQYF
d_gene: -; abundance: -; v_gene: TRBV6-5; j_gene: TRBJ1-2; CDR3nt: TGTGCCAGCAGGATAGAGTTAAGCGATGGCTACACCTTC; CDR3aa: CASRIELSDGYTF
d_gene: TRBD1; abundance: -; v_gene: TRBV2; j_gene: TRBJ1-1; CDR3nt: TGTGCCAGCGGACGGGACAGGAACACTGAAGCTTTCTTT; CDR3aa: CASGRDRNTEAFF
d_gene: -; abundance: few; v_gene: TRBV20-1; j_gene: TRBJ1-2; CDR3nt: TGCAGTGCTAGTATCCCGGGATCCAACCGTGGTGGCTACACCTTC; CDR3aa: CSASIPGSNRGGYTF
d_gene: TRBD1; abundance: -; v_gene: TRBV29-1; j_gene: TRBJ2-2; CDR3nt: TGCAGCGTTAGGGGACAGGGCGACACCGGGGAGCTGTTTTTT; CDR3aa: CSVRGQGDTGELFF
d_gene: -; abundance: -; v_gene: TRBV6-6; j_gene: TRBJ2-2; CDR3nt: TGTGCCAGCACCGGAGGCGGGGAGCTGTTTTTT; CDR3aa: CASTGGGELFF
d_gene: -; abundance: -; v_gene: TRBV29-1; j_gene: TRBJ1-3; CDR3nt: TGCAGCGCCGAGGAGGGAAAGGGAAACACCATATATTTT; CDR3aa: CSAEEGKGNTIYF
d_gene: -; abundance: -; v_gene: TRBV6-5; j_gene: TRBJ1-4; CDR3nt: TGTGCCAGCAGTTACTCCATTAATGAAAAACTGTTTTTT; CDR3aa: CASSYSINEKLFF
d_gene: TRBD1; abundance: -; v_gene: TRBV5-1; j_gene: TRBJ2-1; CDR3nt: TGCGCCAGCATTATCGCGCCAGGGGGCTCCTACAATGAGCAGTTCTTC; CDR3aa: CASIIAPGGSYNEQFF
d_gene: -; abundance: -; v_gene: TRBV3-1/TRBV3-2; j_gene: TRBJ2-2; CDR3nt: TGTGCCAGCAGCGCTCGGGTGGCCGGGGAGCTGTTTTTT; CDR3aa: CASSARVAGELFF
d_gene: TRBD2; abundance: -; v_gene: TRBV5-1; j_gene: TRBJ2-4; CDR3nt: TGCGCCAGCAGCTTGGTGGCGGGGGGGCCAAACATTCAGTACTTC; CDR3aa: CASSLVAGGPNIQYF
d_gene: -; abundance: -; v_gene: TRBV20-1; j_gene: TRBJ2-3; CDR3nt: TGCAGTGCTCCCGCGGGGGATACGCAGTATTTT; CDR3aa: CSAPAGDTQYF
d_gene: TRBD1; abundance: -; v_gene: TRBV29-1; j_gene: TRBJ1-4; CDR3nt: TGCAGCGGGGGACAGATTAATGAAAAACTGTTTTTT; CDR3aa: CSGGQINEKLFF
d_gene: -; abundance: -; v_gene: TRBV5-1; j_gene: TRBJ1-1; CDR3nt: TGCGCCAGCATCCTGGGGGACACCATGAACACTGAAGCTTTCTTT; CDR3aa: CASILGDTMNTEAFF
d_gene: TRBD2; abundance: -; v_gene: TRBV6-2/TRBV6-3; j_gene: TRBJ2-5; CDR3nt: TGTGCCAGCAGTTACAAGGGCCGGACTAGCGGGAGTGGGCAAGAGACCCAGTACTTC; CDR3aa: CASSYKGRTSGSGQETQYF
d_gene: -; abundance: -; v_gene: TRBV24-1; j_gene: TRBJ1-2; CDR3nt: TGTGCCACCAGTGAAAAGGGAGGGATCTATGGCTACACCTTC; CDR3aa: CATSEKGGIYGYTF